This TCR beta chain emerged from a study of T cell responses to AZD1222 COVID-19 vaccine (dated by TCRdb to the early 2020s). With respect to the entire study: AZD1222 recipients with second doses at about 4 weeks or about 12 weeks were pooled, because spike-specific TCR depth and breadth did not differ between schedules. Trial participants were enrolled into age subgroups of 18-55, 56-69 and 70-plus years, which contained around 150, 29 and 61 TCR-sequenced participants, respectively. A total of 233 trial participants underwent TCR sequencing, of whom 207 received two doses of AZD1222 and 26 received two doses of the MenACWY control vaccine. Points the paper makes about the study in general: A significant rise in spike-specific TCR breadth and depth was observed after two AZD1222 doses relative to day 0 and relative to MenACWY recipients. No day 14 peak-response samples were available, so repertoires were characterized only after the peak T cell response. The vaccine-associated CD4 TCRs covered the entire spike protein, and the dominant responses fell in regions 160-218 and 743-854. Participants were mostly white British, with more females than males. The authors suggested clonal diversity may have been underestimated. The 56-69-year group was small, and its depth increase did not reach significance, likely because of low power. Reportedly, close to half of the unique spike-specific TCRs recognized epitopes lying outside the regions that are mutated in the B.1.351 and B.1.1.7 variants. Conclusions about previously exposed vaccinees are limited because only five to seven AZD1222 recipients were SARS-CoV-2 seropositive at baseline.

Note on this clone: It has no known antigen specificity. No base qualities exist here, and no much larger clone lies one base off it.

Here V drops 8 bases and J drops 5 bases, and the junction holds 4 bases not matched to any gene. The germline V gene (reference sequence) specifies MNHEY as CDR1 and SMNVEV as CDR2. The CDR3 numbers 14 residues from cysteine through phenylalanine. Only CDR3 DNA remains: 42 bases, in frame from the first base. The CDR3 regions of human TCRbeta chains were subjected to immunosequencing. On the study's bioinformatics: Repertoire TCRs were checked for matches against a reference library of SARS-CoV-2-specific TCRs that had been generated using the MIRA antigen-specificity platform. Breadth was defined as the fraction of unique TCRs that were SARS-CoV-2-associated, and depth was defined as the fraction of total T cells that were SARS-CoV-2-associated. Using the MIRA data, each spike-specific TCR was mapped to the spike region that the TCR reacts to and placed in a CD4 or CD8 class. Log10-transformed breadth and depth values were compared by one-way ANOVA with Sidak's multiple comparisons tests. TCRdb carries this immuneACCESS record with in-frame sequences only. Its versions omit some clonotypes, under half of them owing to an unresolved V gene in the studies checked, with the rest unexplained. The D gene and trimming were derived from the DNA, and the V and J assignments and clone size from that table. A total of about 180,000 clones appear in this sample, around 88% of them only once. Together, the top ten hold more than 0.4% of the sample.

This specimen's time point label, per the study, means: baseline before first vaccination. Vaccinee samples were obtained from the UK trials COV001 and COV002, which included a single-blind randomized controlled phase 2/3 trial of AZD1222 (ChAdOx1 nCoV-19) in healthy adults. For TCRbeta chain sequencing, PBMC samples were collected from trial participants at day 0 and at day 28 after the second dose. Specimen: peripheral blood, collected on day 0 of AZD1222 vaccination. The rearrangement combines TRBV27 with TRBJ2-1, and 12 bases in between align with TRBD2. The receptor was derived from an adult in good health. The DNA sequence follows: TGTGCCAGCGGACTAGCGGGGCCCAACAATGAGCAGTTCTTC. Its protein reads: CASGLAGPNNEQFF.